These T cell receptor beta chains were read from a single sample in a study of OX40 agonist ivuxolimab in advanced cancers. Libraries were prepared by immunoSEQ multiplex PCR; TCRdb keeps only in-frame clonotypes and omits some of them. Of 65,000 to 85,000 clones in the sample, 85% were seen once. This specimen consisted of CD4+ or CD8+ T cells sorted from blood, obtained in a trial of the OX40 agonist ivuxolimab. These receptors were taken from an adult with an advanced solid tumor such as melanoma, head and neck, liver or kidney cancer. Both conserved end residues are part of each CDR3. A D gene is named only where the DNA matches it firmly. Clone size is given for some rows only: seen once, a few or many times, or a class if the clone is expanded.

>TRBJ2-1|.|TRBV7-9|TRBD2
TGTGCCAGCAGCTTCGGACTAGTTTGGGAGCAGTTCTTC
CASSFGLVWEQFF
>TRBJ2-3|few|TRBV7-2|.
TGTGCCAGCAGCTTGGACGCCCCCCCAGATACGCAGTATTTT
CASSLDAPPDTQYF
>TRBJ1-1|.|TRBV5-1|TRBD1
TGCGCCAGCAGCCCTCCCACAAGGCAGGGGGCTACGGACACTGAAGCTTTCTTT
CASSPPTRQGATDTEAFF
>TRBJ1-4|.|TRBV11-3|TRBD1
TGTGCCAGCAGCCTCGGACAGGGAAAGAGTGAAAAACTGTTTTTT
CASSLGQGKSEKLFF
>TRBJ2-5|.|TRBV28|.
TGTGCCAGCAGTTTATTCCGACTGGGGCGGGAGACCCAGTACTTC
CASSLFRLGRETQYF
>TRBJ1-6|.|TRBV28|.
TGTGCCAGCAGTTTTAGGCTAAATTCACCCCTCCACTTT
CASSFRLNSPLHF
>TRBJ2-5|.|TRBV5-6|.
TGTGCCAGCAGTACAAGGGAGACCCAGTACTTC
CASSTRETQYF
>TRBJ2-6|few|TRBV19|TRBD1
TGTGCCAGTATCGGGACAGGGTCCTCTGGGGCCAACGTCCTGACTTTC
CASIGTGSSGANVLTF
>TRBJ1-2|.|TRBV19|.
TGTGCCAGTAGTATAAGCGGAGCGACTAACTATGGCTACACCTTC
CASSISGATNYGYTF
>TRBJ2-5|.|TRBV19|TRBD1
TGTGCCAGTAGTGTCCCGACAGGGGAGACCCAGTACTTC
CASSVPTGETQYF
>TRBJ2-6|.|TRBV4-2|.
TGTGCCAGCAGCCTGTGGTTGTCTGGGGCCAACGTCCTGACTTTC
CASSLWLSGANVLTF
>TRBJ2-7|.|TRBV21-1|.
TGTGCCAGCAGCAACAGGACTAGCGGGAGCTCCTACGAGCAGTACTTC
CASSNRTSGSSYEQYF
>TRBJ2-1|.|TRBV6-1|.
TGTGCCAGCAGTGAAATCTGGGGCGGGGGCGGTGAGCAGTTCTTC
CASSEIWGGGGEQFF
>TRBJ2-1|.|TRBV5-4|.
TGTGCCAGCAGCTTGGCACAGCGGCCCTACAATGAGCAGTTCTTC
CASSLAQRPYNEQFF
>TRBJ1-5|.|TRBV7-8|TRBD1
TGTGCCAGCAGCCTGACAGGGGATCAGCCCCAGCATTTT
CASSLTGDQPQHF
>TRBJ1-2|.|TRBV14|.
TGTGCCAGCAGCCAGTATGACACCCATTTTGGCTACACCTTC
CASSQYDTHFGYTF
>TRBJ2-7|few|TRBV2|.
TGTGCCAGCACTTGGGACCTTGCCTACGAGCAGTACTTC
CASTWDLAYEQYF
>TRBJ2-1|.|TRBV2|TRBD2
TGTGCCAGCAGGGGGAATAGCGGGGGCAATGAGCAGTTCTTC
CASRGNSGGNEQFF
>TRBJ1-1|.|TRBV28|.
TGTGCCAGCCTCGTCAGACTGAACACTGAAGCTTTCTTT
CASLVRLNTEAFF
>TRBJ1-2|few|TRBV19|.
TGTGCCAGTAGTATCCCAAACCTCGGTGGCTACACCTTC
CASSIPNLGGYTF
>TRBJ1-2|few|TRBV7-2|TRBD1
TGTGCCAGCAGCACCCGGGACAGGGGGCGTGATGGCTACACCTTC
CASSTRDRGRDGYTF
>TRBJ2-7|.|TRBV5-5|.
TGTGCCAGCATGGGGGCAGGGAGCGAGCAGTACTTC
CASMGAGSEQYF
>TRBJ1-5|.|TRBV19|.
TGTGCCAGTTCAGTCAAGTTCAATCAGCCCCAGCATTTT
CASSVKFNQPQHF